Following are 7 T cell receptor beta chains from one sample sequenced in a study of cytomegalovirus exposure and HLA in healthy donors listed by TCRdb under 2017. Library preparation used the immunoSEQ multiplex PCR assay. For the multiplex PCR, a mixture combining 60 forward primers for TCR Vbeta segments and 13 reverse primers for TCR Jbeta segments was used. This immuneACCESS table, as held by TCRdb, lists in-frame sequences with V and J called but not all clones. Of the missing ones, under half trace to an unresolved V gene in checked studies; the others have no known cause. This sample is represented by roughly 190,000 clones; under 85% of them were singletons. Of the sample, roughly 10% is held by the ten largest clones. Sample: PBMCs. These receptors were obtained from a woman in her forties or fifties in good health and CMV-seropositive.

The chain is built from TRBV4-2 and TRBJ1-2, with D maybe TRBD1 (6 bases). The length of the CDR3 is 16 residues. CDR1 and CDR2 (germline): LGHNA, YNFKEQ. Trimming pared 1 base from V and 0 bases from J, leaving 12 bases between. The CDR3 spells CASSQALDRANYGYTF. The DNA of the CDR3 is TGTGCCAGCAGCCAAGCCCTGGACAGAGCTAACTATGGCTACACCTTC.

The V and J genes are TRBV18 and TRBJ1-6; TRBD1 is a possible D gene (5 bases). The germline V gene has CDR1 KGHSH and CDR2 LQKENI. The length of the CDR3 is 15 residues. V was cut by 0 bases and J by 10 bases, with 13 bases left in between. The CDR3 DNA reads as TGTGCCAGCTCACCACCGGGGGGGGAAGGATCACCCCTCCACTTT. This codes for CASSPPGGEGSPLHF.

V gene TRBV28 combines with J gene TRBJ1-4, with D maybe TRBD1 (5 bases). CDR1 is MDHEN and CDR2 is SYDVKM in the germline V gene. V lost 6 bases to trimming and J lost 13 bases, with 24 bases between them. The CDR3 totals 15 residues. The chain's CDR3 is CASSTGLNQRRTLFF. The DNA for the CDR3 is TGTGCCAGCAGCACGGGACTCAACCAGCGGAGGACACTGTTTTTT. The entire variable domain, with the rest obtained from reference TRBV28 and TRBJ1-4, is as follows: DVKVTQSSRYLVKRTGEKVFLECVQDMDHENMFWYRQDPGLGLRLIYFSYDVKMKEKGDIPEGYSVSREKKERFSLILESASTNQTSMYLCASSTGLNQRRTLFFGSGTQLSVL.

In its sample, this clone was seen a few times. This chain links TRBV19 with TRBJ1-5, with TRBD1 as a possible D gene (5 bases). Germline loops: CDR1 LNHDA, CDR2 SQIVND (reference sequence). The CDR3 totals 15 residues. V gave up 2 bases and J gave up 4 bases, with 12 bases separating them. CDR3 nucleotide sequence: TGTGCCAGTAGTATACTCAGGGCGAGGAATCAGCCCCAGCATTTT. Amino acids: CASSILRARNQPQHF. Full variable domain (missing parts from reference TRBV19 and TRBJ1-5): DGGITQSPKYLFRKEGQNVTLSCEQNLNHDAMYWYRQDPGQGLRLIYYSQIVNDFQKGDIAEGYSVSREKKESFPLTVTSAQKNPTAFYLCASSILRARNQPQHFGDGTRLSIL.

V gene TRBV14 combines with J gene TRBJ2-2; no definite D call. Germline V gene lookup returns CDR1 SGHDN and CDR2 FVKESK. There are 15 residues in the CDR3. V was shortened by 0 bases and J by 2 bases, with 7 bases between the two germline ends. This CDR3 is CASSQDLPNTGELFF. The CDR3 DNA is TGTGCCAGCAGCCAAGATCTACCAAACACCGGGGAGCTGTTTTTT.

V gene TRBV27 combines with J gene TRBJ1-2, with 7 bases matching TRBD1. The CDR3 contains 15 residues. Germline loops: CDR1 MNHEY, CDR2 SMNVEV (reference sequence). The ends lost 2 bases at V and 2 bases at J; junction bases unmatched: 5. DNA of the CDR3: TGTGCCAGCAGTTTAGGGGGACAGCCCAACTATGGCTACACCTTC. Residues: CASSLGGQPNYGYTF.

The genes are TRBV18 and TRBJ2-2, with 8 bases fitting TRBD2. Looked up from germline, CDR1 is KGHSH and CDR2 is LQKENI. The CDR3 length is 17 residues. Trimming cost V 1 base and J 5 bases; bases outside gene matches: 9. The CDR3, as DNA: TGTGCCAGCTCACCACAGAGAGCGGGGGTTGAAACCGGGGAGCTGTTTTTT. It translates to CASSPQRAGVETGELFF.